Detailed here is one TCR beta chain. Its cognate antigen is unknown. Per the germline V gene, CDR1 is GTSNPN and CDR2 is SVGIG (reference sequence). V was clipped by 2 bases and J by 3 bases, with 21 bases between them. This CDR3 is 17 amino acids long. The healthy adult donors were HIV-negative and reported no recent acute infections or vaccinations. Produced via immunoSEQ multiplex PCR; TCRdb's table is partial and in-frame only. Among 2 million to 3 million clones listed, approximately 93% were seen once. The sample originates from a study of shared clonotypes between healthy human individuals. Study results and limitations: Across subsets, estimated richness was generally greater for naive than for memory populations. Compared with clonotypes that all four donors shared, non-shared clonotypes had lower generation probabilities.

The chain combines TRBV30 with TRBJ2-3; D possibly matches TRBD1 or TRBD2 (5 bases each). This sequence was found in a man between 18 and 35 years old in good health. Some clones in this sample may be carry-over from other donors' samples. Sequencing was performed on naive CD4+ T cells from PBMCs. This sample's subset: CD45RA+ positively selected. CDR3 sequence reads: CAWSLRGDPRRTDTQYF. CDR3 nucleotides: TGTGCCTGGAGTTTACGTGGGGACCCTAGGCGAACAGATACGCAGTATTTT.